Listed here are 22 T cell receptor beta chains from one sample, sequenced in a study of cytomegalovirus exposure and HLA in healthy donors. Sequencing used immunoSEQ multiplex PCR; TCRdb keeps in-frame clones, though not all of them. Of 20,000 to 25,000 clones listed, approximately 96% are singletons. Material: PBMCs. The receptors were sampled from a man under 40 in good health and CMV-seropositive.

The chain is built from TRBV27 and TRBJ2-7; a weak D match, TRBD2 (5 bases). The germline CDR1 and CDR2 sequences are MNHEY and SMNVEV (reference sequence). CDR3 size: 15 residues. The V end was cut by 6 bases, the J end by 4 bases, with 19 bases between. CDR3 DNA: TGTGCCAGCAGCTTTCCCCGACTAAAATGGTACGAGCAGTACTTC. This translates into CASSFPRLKWYEQYF.

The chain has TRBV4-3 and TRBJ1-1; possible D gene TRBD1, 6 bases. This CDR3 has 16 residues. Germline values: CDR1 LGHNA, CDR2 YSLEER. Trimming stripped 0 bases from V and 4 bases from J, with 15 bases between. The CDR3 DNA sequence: TGCGCCAGCAGCCAAGAGAAGGAGGGGGGGATCACTGAAGCTTTCTTT. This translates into CASSQEKEGGITEAFF.

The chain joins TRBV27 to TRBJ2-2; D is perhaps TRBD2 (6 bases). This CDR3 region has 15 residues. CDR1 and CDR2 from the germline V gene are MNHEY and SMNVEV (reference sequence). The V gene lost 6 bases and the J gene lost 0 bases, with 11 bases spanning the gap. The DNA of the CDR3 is TGTGCCAGCAGGCGGGACCGATCGAACACCGGGGAGCTGTTTTTT. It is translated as CASRRDRSNTGELFF.

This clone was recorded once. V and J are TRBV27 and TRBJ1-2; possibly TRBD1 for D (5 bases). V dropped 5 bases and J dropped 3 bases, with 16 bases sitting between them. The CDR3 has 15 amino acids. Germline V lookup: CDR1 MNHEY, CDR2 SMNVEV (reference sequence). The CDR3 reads CASSGSPGWYYGYTF. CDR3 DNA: TGTGCCAGCAGTGGATCGCCAGGGTGGTACTATGGCTACACCTTC.

The DNA for the CDR3 is TGTGCCATCAGTGATCAGGGCGTGGGTCAGCCCCAGCATTTT. The encoded protein is CAISDQGVGQPQHF. The V gene is TRBV10-3, the J gene TRBJ1-5, with D perhaps TRBD1 (5 bases). The germline V gene encodes CDR1 ENHRY and CDR2 SYGVKD. The CDR3 sequence is 14 residues long. Trimming took 3 bases from V and 6 from J, leaving 12 bases between them.

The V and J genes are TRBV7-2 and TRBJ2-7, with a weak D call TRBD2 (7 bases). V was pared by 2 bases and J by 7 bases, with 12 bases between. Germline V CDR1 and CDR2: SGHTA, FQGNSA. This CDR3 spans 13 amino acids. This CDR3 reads CASSLRGGDEQYF. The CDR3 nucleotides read TGTGCCAGCAGCTTAAGGGGGGGGGATGAGCAGTACTTC.

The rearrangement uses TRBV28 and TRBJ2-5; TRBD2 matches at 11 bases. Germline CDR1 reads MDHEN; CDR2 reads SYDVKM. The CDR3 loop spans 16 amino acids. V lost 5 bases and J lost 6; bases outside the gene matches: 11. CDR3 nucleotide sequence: TGTGCCAGCAGTACCTCACTAGCGGGAGTTGTTAAGACCCAGTACTTC. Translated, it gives CASSTSLAGVVKTQYF.

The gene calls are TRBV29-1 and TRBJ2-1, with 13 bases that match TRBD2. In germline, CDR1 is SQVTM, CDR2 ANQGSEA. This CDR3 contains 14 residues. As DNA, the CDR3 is TGCACCCGGACTAGCGGGAGACTCTACAATGAGCAGTTCTTC. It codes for CTRTSGRLYNEQFF.

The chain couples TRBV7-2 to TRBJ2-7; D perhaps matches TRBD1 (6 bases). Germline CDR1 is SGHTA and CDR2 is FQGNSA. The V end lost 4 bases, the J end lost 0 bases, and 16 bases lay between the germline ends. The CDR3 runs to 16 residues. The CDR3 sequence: CASSSAGTTSSYEQYF. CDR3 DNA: TGTGCCAGCAGCTCAGCCGGGACAACTAGCTCCTACGAGCAGTACTTC.

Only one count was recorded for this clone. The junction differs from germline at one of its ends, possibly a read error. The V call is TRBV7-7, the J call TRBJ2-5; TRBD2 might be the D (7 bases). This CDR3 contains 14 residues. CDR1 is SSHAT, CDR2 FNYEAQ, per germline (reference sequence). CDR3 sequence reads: CASSPWRGPETQYF. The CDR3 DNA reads TGTGCTAGCAGCCCCTGGCGGGGGCCGGAGACCCAGTACTTC.

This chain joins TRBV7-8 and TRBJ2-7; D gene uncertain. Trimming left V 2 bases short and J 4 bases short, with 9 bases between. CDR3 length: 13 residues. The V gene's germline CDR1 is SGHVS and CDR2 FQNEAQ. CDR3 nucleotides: TGTGCCAGCAGCTTATTGGTACTATACGAGCAGTACTTC. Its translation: CASSLLVLYEQYF.

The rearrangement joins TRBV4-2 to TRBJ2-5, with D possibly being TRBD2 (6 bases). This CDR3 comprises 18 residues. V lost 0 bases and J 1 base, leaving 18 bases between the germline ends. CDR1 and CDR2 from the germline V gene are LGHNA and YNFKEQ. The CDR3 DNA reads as TGTGCCAGCAGCCAAGATCGCGGGTTGAGTAGCGGCCAAGAGACCCAGTACTTC. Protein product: CASSQDRGLSSGQETQYF.

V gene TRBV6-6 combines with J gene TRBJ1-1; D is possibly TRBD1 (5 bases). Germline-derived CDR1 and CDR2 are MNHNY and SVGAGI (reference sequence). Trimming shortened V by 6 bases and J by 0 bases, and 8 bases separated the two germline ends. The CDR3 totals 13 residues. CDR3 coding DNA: TGTGCCAGCAGCGCAGGGATGAACACTGAAGCTTTCTTT. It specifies CASSAGMNTEAFF.

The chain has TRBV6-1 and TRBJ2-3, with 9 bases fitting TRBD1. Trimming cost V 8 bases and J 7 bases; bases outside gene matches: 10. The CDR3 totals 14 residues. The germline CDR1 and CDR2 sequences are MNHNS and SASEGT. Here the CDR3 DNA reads TGTGCCAGCGGGGGGGGACAGGGCCCATATACGCAGTATTTT. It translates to CASGGGQGPYTQYF.

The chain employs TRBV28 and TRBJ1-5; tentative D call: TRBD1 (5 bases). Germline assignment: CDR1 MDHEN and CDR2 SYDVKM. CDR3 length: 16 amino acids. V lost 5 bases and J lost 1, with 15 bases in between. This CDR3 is CASSLGGGNSNQPQHF. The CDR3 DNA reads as TGTGCCAGCAGTCTCGGCGGGGGTAACAGCAATCAGCCCCAGCATTTT. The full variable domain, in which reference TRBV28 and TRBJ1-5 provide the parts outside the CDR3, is DVKVTQSSRYLVKRTGEKVFLECVQDMDHENMFWYRQDPGLGLRLIYFSYDVKMKEKGDIPEGYSVSREKKERFSLILESASTNQTSMYLCASSLGGGNSNQPQHFGDGTRLSIL.

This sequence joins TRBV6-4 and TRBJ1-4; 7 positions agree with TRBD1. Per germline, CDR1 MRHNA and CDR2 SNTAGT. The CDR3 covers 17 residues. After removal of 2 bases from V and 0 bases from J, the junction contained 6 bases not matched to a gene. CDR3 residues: CASSDPGTDATNEKLFF. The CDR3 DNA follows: TGTGCCAGCAGTGACCCCGGGACAGATGCAACTAATGAAAAACTGTTTTTT.

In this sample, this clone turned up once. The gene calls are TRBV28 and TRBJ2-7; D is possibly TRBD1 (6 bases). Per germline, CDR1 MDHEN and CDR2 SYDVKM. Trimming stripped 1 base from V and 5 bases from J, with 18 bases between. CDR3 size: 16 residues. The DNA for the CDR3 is TGTGCCAGCAGTTTATCAGTAGCAGGGGAGAGTAACGAGCAGTACTTC. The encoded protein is CASSLSVAGESNEQYF.

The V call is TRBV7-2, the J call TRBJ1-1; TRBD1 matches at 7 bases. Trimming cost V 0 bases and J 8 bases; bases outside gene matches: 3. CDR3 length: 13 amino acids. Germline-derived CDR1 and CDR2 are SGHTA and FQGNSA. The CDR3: CASSLAGGGEAFF. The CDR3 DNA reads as TGTGCCAGCAGCTTAGCAGGGGGCGGGGAAGCTTTCTTT.

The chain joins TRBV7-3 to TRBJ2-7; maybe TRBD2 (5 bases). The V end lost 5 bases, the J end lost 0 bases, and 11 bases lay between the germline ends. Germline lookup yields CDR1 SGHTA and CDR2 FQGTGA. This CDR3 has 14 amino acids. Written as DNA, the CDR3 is TGTGCCAGCAGCCCCTCCCGGGGCTCCTACGAGCAGTACTTC. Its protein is CASSPSRGSYEQYF.

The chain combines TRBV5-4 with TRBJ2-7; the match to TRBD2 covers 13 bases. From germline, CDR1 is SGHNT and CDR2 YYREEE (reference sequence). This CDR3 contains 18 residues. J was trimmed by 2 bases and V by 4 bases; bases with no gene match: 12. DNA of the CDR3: TGTGCCAGCAGCCCCCCACTAGCGGGAGGGCCACTGACCTACGAGCAGTACTTC. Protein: CASSPPLAGGPLTYEQYF.

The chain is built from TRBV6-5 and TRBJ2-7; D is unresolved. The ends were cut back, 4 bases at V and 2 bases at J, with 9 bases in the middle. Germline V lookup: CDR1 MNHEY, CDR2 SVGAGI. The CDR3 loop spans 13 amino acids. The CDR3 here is CASSWLNAYEQYF. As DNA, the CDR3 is TGTGCCAGCAGTTGGCTTAACGCCTACGAGCAGTACTTC.

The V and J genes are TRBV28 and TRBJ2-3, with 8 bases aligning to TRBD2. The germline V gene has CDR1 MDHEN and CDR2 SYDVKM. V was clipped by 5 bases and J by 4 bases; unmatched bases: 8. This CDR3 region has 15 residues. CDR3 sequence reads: CASSQPGLEADTQYF. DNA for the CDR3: TGTGCCAGCAGTCAGCCGGGACTAGAGGCAGATACGCAGTATTTT.